This T cell receptor beta chain was identified in a study of blood T cell repertoires in COVID-19. As for the study in general: From the United States, Italy and Spain came samples of acute and convalescent COVID-19.

Per the authors' pipeline: Reference gene primer amplification gave nucleated cell count estimates. TCRdb keeps only in-frame clones here, not all; method: immunoSEQ multiplex PCR. V and J calls and clone size come straight from that table; D and trimming were deduced from the DNA. In the table there are some 380,000 clones, around 87% of which are singletons. Trimming shortened V by 4 bases and J by 5 bases, and 9 bases separated the two germline ends. There are 14 residues in the CDR3. Per germline, CDR1 SEHNR and CDR2 FQNEAQ (reference sequence). Cohort assignment relied on participant-reported clinical history.

What was sequenced was PBMCs or T cells enriched from blood (not recorded which). This TCR was sampled from a man aged 30-40 years who had recovered from COVID-19. This chain connects TRBV7-9 to TRBJ1-6; D might be TRBD1 (6 bases). The CDR3 here is CASSSQGNNSPLHF. The CDR3 coding sequence is TGTGCCAGCAGCTCACAGGGAAATAATTCACCCCTCCACTTT.